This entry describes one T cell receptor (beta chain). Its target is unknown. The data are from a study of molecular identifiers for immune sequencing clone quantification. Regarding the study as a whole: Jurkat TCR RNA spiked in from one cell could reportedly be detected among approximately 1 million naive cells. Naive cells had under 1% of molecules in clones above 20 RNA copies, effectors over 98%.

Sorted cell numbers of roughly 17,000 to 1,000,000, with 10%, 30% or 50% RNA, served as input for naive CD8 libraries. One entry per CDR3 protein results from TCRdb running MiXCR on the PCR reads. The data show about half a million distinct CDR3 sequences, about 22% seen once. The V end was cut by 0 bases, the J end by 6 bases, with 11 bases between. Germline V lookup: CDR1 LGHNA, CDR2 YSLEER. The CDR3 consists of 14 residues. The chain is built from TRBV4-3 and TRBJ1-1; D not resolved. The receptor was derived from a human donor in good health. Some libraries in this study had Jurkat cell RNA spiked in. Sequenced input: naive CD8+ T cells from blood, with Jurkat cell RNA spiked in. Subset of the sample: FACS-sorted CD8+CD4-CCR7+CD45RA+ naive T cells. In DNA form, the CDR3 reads TGCGCCAGCAGCCAAGAAACGGTAGGCGCTGAAGCTTTCTTT. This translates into CASSQETVGAEAFF.